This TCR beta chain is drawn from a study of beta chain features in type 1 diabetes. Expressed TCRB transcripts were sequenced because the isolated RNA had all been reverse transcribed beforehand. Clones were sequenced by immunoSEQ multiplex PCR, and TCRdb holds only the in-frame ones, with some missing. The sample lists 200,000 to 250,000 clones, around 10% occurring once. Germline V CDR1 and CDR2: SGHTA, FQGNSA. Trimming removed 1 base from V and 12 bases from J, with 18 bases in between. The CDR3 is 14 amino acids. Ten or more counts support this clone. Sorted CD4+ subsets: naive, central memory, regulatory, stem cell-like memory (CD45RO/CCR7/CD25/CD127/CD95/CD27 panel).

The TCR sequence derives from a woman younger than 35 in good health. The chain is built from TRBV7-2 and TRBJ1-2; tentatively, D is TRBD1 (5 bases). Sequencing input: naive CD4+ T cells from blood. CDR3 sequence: CASSLDSGLPQNTF. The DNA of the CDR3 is TGTGCCAGCAGCTTAGACTCGGGACTCCCACAGAACACCTTC.